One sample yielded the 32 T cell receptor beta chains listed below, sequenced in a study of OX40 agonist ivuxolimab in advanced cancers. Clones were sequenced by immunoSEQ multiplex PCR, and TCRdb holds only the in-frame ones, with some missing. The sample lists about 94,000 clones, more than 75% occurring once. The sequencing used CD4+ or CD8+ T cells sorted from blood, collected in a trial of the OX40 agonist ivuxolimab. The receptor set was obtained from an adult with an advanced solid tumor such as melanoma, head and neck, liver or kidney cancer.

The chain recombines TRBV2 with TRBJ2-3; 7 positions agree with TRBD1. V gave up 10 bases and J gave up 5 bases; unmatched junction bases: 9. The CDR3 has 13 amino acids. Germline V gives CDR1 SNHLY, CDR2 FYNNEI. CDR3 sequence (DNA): TGTGCCAACAGGGGATCTTGGGGAGATACGCAGTATTTT. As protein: CANRGSWGDTQYF.

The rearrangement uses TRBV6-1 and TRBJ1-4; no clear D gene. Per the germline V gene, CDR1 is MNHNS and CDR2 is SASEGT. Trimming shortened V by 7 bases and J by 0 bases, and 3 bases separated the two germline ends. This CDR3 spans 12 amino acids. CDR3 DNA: TGTGCCAGCACTACAACTAATGAAAAACTGTTTTTT. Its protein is CASTTTNEKLFF.

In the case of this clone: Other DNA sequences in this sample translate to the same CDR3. The CDR3 spells CSVEGAASGYTGELFF. The CDR3 coding sequence is TGCAGCGTTGAGGGGGCGGCTAGCGGATACACCGGGGAGCTGTTTTTT. The V call is TRBV29-1, the J call TRBJ2-2, with D perhaps TRBD2 (7 bases). CDR1 SQVTM and CDR2 ANQGSEA come from the germline V gene. Trimming removed 3 bases at V and 3 bases at J, with 17 bases between. The CDR3 is 16 residues long.

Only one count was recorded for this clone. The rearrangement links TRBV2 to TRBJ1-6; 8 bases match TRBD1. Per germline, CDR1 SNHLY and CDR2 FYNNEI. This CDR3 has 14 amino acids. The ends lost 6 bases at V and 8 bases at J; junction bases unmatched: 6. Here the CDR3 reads CASRPDREYSPLHF. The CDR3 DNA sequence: TGTGCCAGCAGACCGGACAGGGAATATTCACCCCTCCACTTT.

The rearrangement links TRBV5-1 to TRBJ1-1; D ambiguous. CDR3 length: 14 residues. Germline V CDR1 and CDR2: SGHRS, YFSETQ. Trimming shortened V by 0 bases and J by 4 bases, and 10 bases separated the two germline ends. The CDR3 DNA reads TGCGCCAGCAGCTTGGGGCAGTCGGGCACTGAAGCTTTCTTT. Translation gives CASSLGQSGTEAFF.

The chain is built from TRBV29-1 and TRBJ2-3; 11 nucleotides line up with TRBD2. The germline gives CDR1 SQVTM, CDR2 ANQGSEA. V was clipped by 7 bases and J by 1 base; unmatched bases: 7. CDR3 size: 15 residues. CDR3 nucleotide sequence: TGCAGCGCACCTTCGACTAGCGGGGGCACAGATACGCAGTATTTT. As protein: CSAPSTSGGTDTQYF.

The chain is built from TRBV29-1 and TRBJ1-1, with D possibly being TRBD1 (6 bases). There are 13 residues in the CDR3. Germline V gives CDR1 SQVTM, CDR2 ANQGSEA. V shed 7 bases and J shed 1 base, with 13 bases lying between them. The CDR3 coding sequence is TGCAGCGCGGCTAGGACAGAGAACACTGAAGCTTTCTTT. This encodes CSAARTENTEAFF.

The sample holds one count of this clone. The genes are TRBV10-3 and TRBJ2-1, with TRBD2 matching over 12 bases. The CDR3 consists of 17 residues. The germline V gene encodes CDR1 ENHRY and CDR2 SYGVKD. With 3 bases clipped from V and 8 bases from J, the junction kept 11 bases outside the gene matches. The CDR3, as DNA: TGTGCCATCAGTGAATACCTAGCGGGGGGGCCCGGGGATGAGCAGTTCTTC. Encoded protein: CAISEYLAGGPGDEQFF.

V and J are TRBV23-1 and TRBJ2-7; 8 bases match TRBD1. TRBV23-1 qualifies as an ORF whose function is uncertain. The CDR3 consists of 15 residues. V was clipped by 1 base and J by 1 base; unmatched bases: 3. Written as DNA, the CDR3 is TGCGCCAGCAGTCAATGGACAGGGCATTCCTACGAGCAGTACTTC. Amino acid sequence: CASSQWTGHSYEQYF.

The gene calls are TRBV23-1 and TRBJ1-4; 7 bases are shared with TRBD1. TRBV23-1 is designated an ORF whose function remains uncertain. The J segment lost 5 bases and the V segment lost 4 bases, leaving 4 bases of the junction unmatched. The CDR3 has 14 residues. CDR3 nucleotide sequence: TGCGCCAGCAGTCGGGACAGTGAAAATGAAAAACTGTTTTTT. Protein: CASSRDSENEKLFF.

The chain's CDR3 is CASSTAGGHGYTF. As DNA, the CDR3 is TGTGCCAGCAGCACCGCAGGCGGGCATGGCTACACCTTC. This sequence joins TRBV6-5 and TRBJ1-2; D unresolved. V shed 6 bases and J shed 6 bases, with 14 bases lying between them. The CDR3 is made up of 13 amino acids. The germline CDR1 and CDR2 sequences are MNHEY and SVGAGI.

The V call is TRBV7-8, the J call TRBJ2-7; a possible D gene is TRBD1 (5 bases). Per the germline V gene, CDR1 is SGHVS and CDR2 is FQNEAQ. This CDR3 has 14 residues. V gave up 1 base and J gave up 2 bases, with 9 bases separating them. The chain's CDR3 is CASSLGGYPYEQYF. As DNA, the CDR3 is TGTGCCAGCAGCTTAGGGGGCTACCCCTACGAGCAGTACTTC.

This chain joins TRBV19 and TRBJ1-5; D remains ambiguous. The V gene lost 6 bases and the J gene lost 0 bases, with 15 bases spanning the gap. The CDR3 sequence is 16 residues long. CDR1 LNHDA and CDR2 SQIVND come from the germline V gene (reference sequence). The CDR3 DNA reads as TGTGCCAGTAGAGCGAGAGGACGGTATAGCAATCAGCCCCAGCATTTT. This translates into CASRARGRYSNQPQHF. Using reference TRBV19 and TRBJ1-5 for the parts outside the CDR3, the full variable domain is DGGITQSPKYLFRKEGQNVTLSCEQNLNHDAMYWYRQDPGQGLRLIYYSQIVNDFQKGDIAEGYSVSREKKESFPLTVTSAQKNPTAFYLCASRARGRYSNQPQHFGDGTRLSIL.

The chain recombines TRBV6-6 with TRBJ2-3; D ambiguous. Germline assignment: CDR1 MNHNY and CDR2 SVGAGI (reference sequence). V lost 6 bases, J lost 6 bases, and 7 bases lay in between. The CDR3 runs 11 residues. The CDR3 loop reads CASSPLDTQYF. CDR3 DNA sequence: TGTGCCAGCAGCCCCCTGGATACGCAGTATTTT.

Here the CDR3 DNA reads TGTGCCAGCAGCTCTTCCCTTGGAAACACCATATATTTT. It encodes CASSSSLGNTIYF. The chain links TRBV11-2 to TRBJ1-3; D is undetermined. The CDR3 length is 13 residues. Between the trimmed V and J ends, which lost 4 bases and 3 bases, there was a span of 7 bases. The germline V gene encodes CDR1 SGHAT and CDR2 FQNNGV. Variable domain in full (rest from reference TRBV11-2 and TRBJ1-3): EAGVAQSPRYKIIEKRQSVAFWCNPISGHATLYWYQQILGQGPKLLIQFQNNGVVDDSQLPKDRFSAERLKGVDSTLKIQPAKLEDSAVYLCASSSSLGNTIYFGEGSWLTVV.

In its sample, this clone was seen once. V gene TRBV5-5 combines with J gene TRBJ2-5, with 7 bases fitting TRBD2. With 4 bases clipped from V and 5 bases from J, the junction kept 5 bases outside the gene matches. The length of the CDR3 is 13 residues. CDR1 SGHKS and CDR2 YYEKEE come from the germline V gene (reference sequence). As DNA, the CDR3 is TGTGCCAGCAGCAAAAGCGGGGTGGAGACCCAGTACTTC. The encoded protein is CASSKSGVETQYF.

The CDR3 DNA is TGTGCCAGCAGCCAAGAACACAGAACTAACTATGGCTACACCTTC. It specifies CASSQEHRTNYGYTF. The chain joins TRBV4-2 to TRBJ1-2, with no clear D. In germline, CDR1 is LGHNA, CDR2 YNFKEQ. Trimming took off 0 bases at V and 0 bases at J, with 8 bases between the two ends. CDR3 length equals 15 residues.

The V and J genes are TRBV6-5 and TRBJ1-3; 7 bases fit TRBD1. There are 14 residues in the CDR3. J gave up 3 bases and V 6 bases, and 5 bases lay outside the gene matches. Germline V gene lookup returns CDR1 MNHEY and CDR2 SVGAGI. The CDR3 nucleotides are TGTGCCAGCAGACCCGACAGGGTTGGAAACACCATATATTTT. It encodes CASRPDRVGNTIYF.

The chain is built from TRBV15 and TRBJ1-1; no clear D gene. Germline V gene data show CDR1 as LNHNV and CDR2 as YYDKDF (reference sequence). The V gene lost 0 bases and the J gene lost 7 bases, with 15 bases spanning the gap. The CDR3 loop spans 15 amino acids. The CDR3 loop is CATSRDLSRLGEAFF. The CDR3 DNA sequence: TGTGCCACCAGCAGAGATCTAAGTAGGTTGGGTGAAGCTTTCTTT.

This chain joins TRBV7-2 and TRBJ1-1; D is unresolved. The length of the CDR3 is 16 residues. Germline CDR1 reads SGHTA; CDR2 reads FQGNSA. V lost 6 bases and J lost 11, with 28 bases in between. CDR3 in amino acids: CASRLSAMKPIVLAFF. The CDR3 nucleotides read TGTGCCAGCAGACTCTCTGCGATGAAGCCTATTGTTTTGGCTTTCTTT.

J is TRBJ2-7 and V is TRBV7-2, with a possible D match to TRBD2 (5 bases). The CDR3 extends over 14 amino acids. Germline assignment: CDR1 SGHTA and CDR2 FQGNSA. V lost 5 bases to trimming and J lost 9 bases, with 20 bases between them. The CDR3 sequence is CASSRRAGRIGQYF. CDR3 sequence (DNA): TGTGCCAGCAGCCGGCGGGCTGGGAGAATTGGGCAGTACTTC.

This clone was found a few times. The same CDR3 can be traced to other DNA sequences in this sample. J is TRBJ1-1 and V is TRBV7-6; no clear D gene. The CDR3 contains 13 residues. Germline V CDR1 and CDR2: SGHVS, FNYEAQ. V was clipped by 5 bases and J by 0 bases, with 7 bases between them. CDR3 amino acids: CASSLQLNTEAFF. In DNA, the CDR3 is TGTGCCAGCAGCCTACAGTTGAACACTGAAGCTTTCTTT. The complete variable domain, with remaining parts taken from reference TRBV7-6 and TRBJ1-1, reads GAGVSQSPRYKVTKRGQDVALRCDPISGHVSLYWYRQALGQGPEFLTYFNYEAQQDKSGLPNDRFSAERPEGSISTLTIQRTEQRDSAMYRCASSLQLNTEAFFGQGTRLTVV.

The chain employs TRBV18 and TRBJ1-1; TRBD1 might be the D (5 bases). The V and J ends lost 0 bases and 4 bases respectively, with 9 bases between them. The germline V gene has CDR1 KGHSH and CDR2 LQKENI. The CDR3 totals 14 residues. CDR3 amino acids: CASSPPKGITEAFF. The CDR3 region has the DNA TGTGCCAGCTCACCACCGAAGGGGATCACTGAAGCTTTCTTT.

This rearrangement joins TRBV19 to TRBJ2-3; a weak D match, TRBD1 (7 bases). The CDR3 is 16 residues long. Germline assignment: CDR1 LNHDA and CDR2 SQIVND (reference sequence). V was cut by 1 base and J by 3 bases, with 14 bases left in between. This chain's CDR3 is CASSIAEGAGTDTQYF. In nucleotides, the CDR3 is TGTGCCAGTAGTATAGCCGAGGGGGCGGGGACAGATACGCAGTATTTT.

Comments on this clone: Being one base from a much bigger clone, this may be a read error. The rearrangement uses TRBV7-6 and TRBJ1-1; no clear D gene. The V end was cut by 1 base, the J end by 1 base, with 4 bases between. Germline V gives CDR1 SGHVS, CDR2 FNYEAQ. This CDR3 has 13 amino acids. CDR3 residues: CASSLGQNTEAFF. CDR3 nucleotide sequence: TGTGCCAGCAGCTTAGGACAGAACACTGAAGCTTTCTTT.

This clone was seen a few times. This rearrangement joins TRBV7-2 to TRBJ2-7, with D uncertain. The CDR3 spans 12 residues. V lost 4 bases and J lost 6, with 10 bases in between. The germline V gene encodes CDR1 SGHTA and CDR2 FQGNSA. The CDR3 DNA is TGTGCCAGCAGCTCGGCCGCCCGCGAGCAGTACTTC. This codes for CASSSAAREQYF. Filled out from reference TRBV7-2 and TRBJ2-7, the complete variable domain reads GAGVSQSPSNKVTEKGKDVELRCDPISGHTALYWYRQSLGQGLEFLIYFQGNSAPDKSGLPSDRFSAERTGGSVSTLTIQRTQQEDSAVYLCASSSAAREQYFGPGTRLTVT.

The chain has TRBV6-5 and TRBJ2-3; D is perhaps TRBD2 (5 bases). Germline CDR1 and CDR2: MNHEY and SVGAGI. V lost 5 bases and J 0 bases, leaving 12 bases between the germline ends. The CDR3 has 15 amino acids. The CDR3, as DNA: TGTGCCAGCAGTCGCAGCGGAGTCAGCACAGATACGCAGTATTTT. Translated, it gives CASSRSGVSTDTQYF.

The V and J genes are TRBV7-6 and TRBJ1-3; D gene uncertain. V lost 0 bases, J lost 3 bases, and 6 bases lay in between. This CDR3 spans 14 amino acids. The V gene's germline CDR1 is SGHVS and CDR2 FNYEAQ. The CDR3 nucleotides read TGTGCCAGCAGCTTAGCCTTAAATGGAAACACCATATATTTT. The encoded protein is CASSLALNGNTIYF.

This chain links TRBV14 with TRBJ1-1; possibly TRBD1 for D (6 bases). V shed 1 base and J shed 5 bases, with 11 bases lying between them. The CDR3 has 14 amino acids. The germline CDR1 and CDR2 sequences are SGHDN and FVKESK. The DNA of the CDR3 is TGTGCCAGCAGCCAAGTCCCCCAGGGGACTGAAGCTTTCTTT. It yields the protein CASSQVPQGTEAFF.

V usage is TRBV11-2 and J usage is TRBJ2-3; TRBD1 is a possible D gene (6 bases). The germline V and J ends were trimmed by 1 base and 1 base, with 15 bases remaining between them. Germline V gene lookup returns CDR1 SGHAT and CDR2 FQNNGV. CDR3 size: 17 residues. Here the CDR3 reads CASSLGQGFRGTDTQYF. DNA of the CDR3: TGTGCCAGCAGCTTAGGGCAGGGGTTCCGGGGCACAGATACGCAGTATTTT.

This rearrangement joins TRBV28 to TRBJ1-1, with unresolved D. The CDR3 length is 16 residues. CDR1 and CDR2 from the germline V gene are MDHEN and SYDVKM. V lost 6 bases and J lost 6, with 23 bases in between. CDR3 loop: CASSDFGQASRSEAFF. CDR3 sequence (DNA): TGTGCCAGCAGCGACTTCGGGCAGGCGAGTCGGTCTGAAGCTTTCTTT.

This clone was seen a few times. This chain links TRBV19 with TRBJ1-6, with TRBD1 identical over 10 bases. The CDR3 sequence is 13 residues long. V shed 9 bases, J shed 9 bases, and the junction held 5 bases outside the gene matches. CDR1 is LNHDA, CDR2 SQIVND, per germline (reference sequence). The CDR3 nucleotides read TGTGCCAGCGGGACAGGGGTGAGTTCACCCCTCCACTTT. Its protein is CASGTGVSSPLHF. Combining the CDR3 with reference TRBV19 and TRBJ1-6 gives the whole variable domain DGGITQSPKYLFRKEGQNVTLSCEQNLNHDAMYWYRQDPGQGLRLIYYSQIVNDFQKGDIAEGYSVSREKKESFPLTVTSAQKNPTAFYLCASGTGVSSPLHFGNGTRLTVT.